These 13 T cell receptor beta chains originate from one sample sequenced in a study of radiation and T cells in renal cell carcinoma. Time point described: baseline pretreatment blood. Treatment given: 15 Gy SBRT to primary tumor, nephrectomy 4 weeks later. The data were produced by immunoSEQ multiplex PCR, yet TCRdb's version contains in-frame clones alone and is incomplete. The profile shows approximately 140,000 clones, less than 90% of them singletons. Material: blood, obtained from a patient whose treatment included radiotherapy and nephrectomy. The receptors come from a woman in her 70s with renal cell carcinoma.

This chain links TRBV18 with TRBJ2-2, with a tentative D call TRBD2 (5 bases). V lost 3 bases and J lost 6, with 11 bases in between. The CDR3 has 14 amino acids. CDR1 is KGHSH, CDR2 LQKENI, per germline. As DNA, the CDR3 is TGTGCCAGCTCACCTCTTCCGGGATCCGGGGAGCTGTTTTTT. Amino acids: CASSPLPGSGELFF. Supplemented by reference TRBV18 and TRBJ2-2, the full variable domain reads NAGVMQNPRHLVRRRGQEARLRCSPMKGHSHVYWYRQLPEEGLKFMVYLQKENIIDESGMPKERFSAEFPKEGPSILRIQQVVRGDSAAYFCASSPLPGSGELFFGEGSRLTVL.

The chain is built from TRBV27 and TRBJ2-1; 8 positions agree with TRBD2. Germline CDR1 is MNHEY and CDR2 is SMNVEV (reference sequence). Trimming took 7 bases from V and 8 from J; bases not matched to a gene: 16. The CDR3 totals 16 residues. This chain's CDR3 is CASTSRGTSGRDEQFF. The CDR3 DNA follows: TGTGCCAGCACCTCTCGGGGGACTAGTGGTCGGGATGAGCAGTTCTTC.

This chain uses TRBV6-1 with TRBJ1-4; D not certain. CDR1 and CDR2 (germline): MNHNS, SASEGT. The CDR3 has 12 amino acids. Deletions cut 5 bases from V and 3 bases from J, with 4 bases between. The CDR3 here is CASSRSNEKLFF. The CDR3 nucleotides read TGTGCCAGCAGTAGATCTAATGAAAAACTGTTTTTT.

The chain is built from TRBV5-1 and TRBJ1-2; D gene uncertain. The V gene lost 1 base and the J gene lost 6 bases, with 10 bases spanning the gap. The germline V gene has CDR1 SGHRS and CDR2 YFSETQ. CDR3 length: 13 residues. The CDR3 DNA is TGCGCCAGCAGCTTGTCCGGGAATAATGGCTACACCTTC. Protein: CASSLSGNNGYTF.

The chain carries TRBV10-3 and TRBJ1-4; D is ambiguous. The V end lost 2 bases, the J end lost 4 bases, and 14 bases lay between the germline ends. Germline loops: CDR1 ENHRY, CDR2 SYGVKD. The CDR3 sequence is 16 residues long. As DNA, the CDR3 is TGTGCCATCAGTGAGAGCCGGGCGAGGGATAATGAAAAACTGTTTTTT. Amino acids: CAISESRARDNEKLFF.

The rearrangement joins TRBV5-4 to TRBJ1-3, with 11 bases fitting TRBD1. The J segment lost 0 bases and the V segment lost 4 bases, leaving 3 bases of the junction unmatched. This CDR3 has 16 amino acids. In germline, CDR1 is SGHNT, CDR2 YYREEE (reference sequence). CDR3 sequence: CASSQGQGASGNTIYF. For the CDR3, the DNA is TGTGCCAGCAGCCAAGGACAGGGGGCCTCTGGAAACACCATATATTTT.

V gene TRBV6-1 combines with J gene TRBJ2-7, with TRBD1 identical over 8 bases. With V trimmed by 9 bases and J by 6 bases, 13 bases remained unmatched. This CDR3 spans 14 amino acids. CDR1 and CDR2 from the germline V gene are MNHNS and SASEGT. The CDR3 sequence: CASGAPDRGGEQYF. CDR3 DNA sequence: TGTGCCAGTGGGGCCCCCGACAGGGGTGGCGAGCAGTACTTC.

CDR3 in DNA: TGCGCCAGCAGCCAAATTAGCACAGATACGCAGTATTTT. Translation: CASSQISTDTQYF. The rearrangement links TRBV4-3 to TRBJ2-3; no reliable D call. CDR3 length: 13 residues. The germline V gene has CDR1 LGHNA and CDR2 YSLEER. The V gene lost 2 bases and the J gene lost 0 bases, with 3 bases spanning the gap.

This chain links TRBV28 with TRBJ1-1; D unresolved. The CDR3 totals 13 residues. V was pared by 5 bases and J by 4 bases, with 11 bases between. CDR1 MDHEN and CDR2 SYDVKM come from the germline V gene. The CDR3 region has the DNA TGTGCCAGCAGTCCCCCGGAGGGCACTGAAGCTTTCTTT. This codes for CASSPPEGTEAFF.

The chain employs TRBV7-2 and TRBJ1-6; the D is unclear. Germline V lookup: CDR1 SGHTA, CDR2 FQGNSA. CDR3 length: 16 amino acids. V lost 5 bases, J lost 0 bases, and 11 bases lay in between. CDR3 amino acids: CASSEILSSYNSPLHF. The CDR3 DNA reads TGTGCCAGCAGCGAGATCCTGAGCTCCTATAATTCACCCCTCCACTTT.

V gene TRBV9 combines with J gene TRBJ2-7; 8 bases align to TRBD2. The CDR3 has 15 residues. After removal of 0 bases from V and 3 bases from J, the junction contained 5 bases not matched to a gene. Germline values: CDR1 SGDLS, CDR2 YYNGEE. CDR3 sequence reads: CASSVGAGGIYEQYF. CDR3 DNA: TGTGCCAGCAGCGTAGGCGCGGGGGGAATCTACGAGCAGTACTTC.

The CDR3 spells CASSLAGAANTEAFF. Written as DNA, the CDR3 is TGCGCCAGCAGCTTGGCCGGGGCAGCGAACACTGAAGCTTTCTTT. The chain has TRBV5-1 and TRBJ1-1; possibly TRBD1 for D (5 bases). Trimming stripped 0 bases from V and 1 base from J, with 10 bases between. Germline V CDR1 and CDR2: SGHRS, YFSETQ. This CDR3 spans 15 amino acids. Full variable domain (outside the CDR3, taken from reference TRBV5-1 and TRBJ1-1): KAGVTQTPRYLIKTRGQQVTLSCSPISGHRSVSWYQQTPGQGLQFLFEYFSETQRNKGNFPGRFSGRQFSNSRSEMNVSTLELGDSALYLCASSLAGAANTEAFFGQGTRLTVV.

The chain joins TRBV29-1 to TRBJ1-5; TRBD1 matches at 9 bases. Trimming took 6 bases from V and 4 from J; bases not matched to a gene: 4. This CDR3 has 13 residues. Germline lookup yields CDR1 SQVTM and CDR2 ANQGSEA. CDR3 DNA: TGCAGCGTCGGACAGGGGCTAAATCAGCCCCAGCATTTT. Amino acid sequence: CSVGQGLNQPQHF.